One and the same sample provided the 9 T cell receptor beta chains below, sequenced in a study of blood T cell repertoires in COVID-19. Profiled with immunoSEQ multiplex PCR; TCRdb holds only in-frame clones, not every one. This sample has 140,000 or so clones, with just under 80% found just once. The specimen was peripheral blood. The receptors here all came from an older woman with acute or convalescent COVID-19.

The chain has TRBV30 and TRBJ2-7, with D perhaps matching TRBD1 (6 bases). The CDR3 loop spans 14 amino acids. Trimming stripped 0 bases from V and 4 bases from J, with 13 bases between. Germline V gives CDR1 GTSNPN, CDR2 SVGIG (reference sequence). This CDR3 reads CAWSVGGMIYEQYF. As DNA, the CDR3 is TGTGCCTGGAGTGTAGGGGGTATGATTTACGAGCAGTACTTC.

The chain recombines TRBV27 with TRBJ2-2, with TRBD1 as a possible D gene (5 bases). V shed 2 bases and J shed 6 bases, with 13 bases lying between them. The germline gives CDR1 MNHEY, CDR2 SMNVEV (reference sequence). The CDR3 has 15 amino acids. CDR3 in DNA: TGTGCCAGCAGTTTACAGGGATACCTGGCCGGGGAGCTGTTTTTT. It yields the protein CASSLQGYLAGELFF.

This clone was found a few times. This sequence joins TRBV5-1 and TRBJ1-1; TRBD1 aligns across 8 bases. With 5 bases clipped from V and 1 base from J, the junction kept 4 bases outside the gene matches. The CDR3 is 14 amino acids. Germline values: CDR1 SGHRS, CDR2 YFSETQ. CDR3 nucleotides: TGCGCCAGCAGGCCACAGGGGGGGAACACTGAAGCTTTCTTT. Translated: CASRPQGGNTEAFF. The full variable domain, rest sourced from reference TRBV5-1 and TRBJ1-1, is KAGVTQTPRYLIKTRGQQVTLSCSPISGHRSVSWYQQTPGQGLQFLFEYFSETQRNKGNFPGRFSGRQFSNSRSEMNVSTLELGDSALYLCASRPQGGNTEAFFGQGTRLTVV.

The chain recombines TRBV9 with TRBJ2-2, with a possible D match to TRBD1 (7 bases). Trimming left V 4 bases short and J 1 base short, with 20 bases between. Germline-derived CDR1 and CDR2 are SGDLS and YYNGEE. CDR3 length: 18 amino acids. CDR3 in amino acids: CASSPKGQGGRNTGELFF. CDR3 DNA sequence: TGTGCCAGCAGCCCAAAGGGCCAGGGGGGACGGAACACCGGGGAGCTGTTTTTT.

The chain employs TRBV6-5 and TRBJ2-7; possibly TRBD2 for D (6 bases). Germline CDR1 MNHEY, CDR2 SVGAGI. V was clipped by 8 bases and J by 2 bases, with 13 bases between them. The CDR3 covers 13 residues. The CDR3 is CASCGNPPYEQYF. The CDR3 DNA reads TGTGCCAGCTGCGGGAATCCTCCCTACGAGCAGTACTTC.

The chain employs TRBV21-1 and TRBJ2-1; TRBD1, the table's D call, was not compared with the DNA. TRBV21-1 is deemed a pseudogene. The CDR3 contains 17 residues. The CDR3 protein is CASSKRGQLSSYNEQFF. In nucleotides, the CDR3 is TGTGCCAGCAGCAAAAGAGGACAGTTGAGCTCCTACAATGAGCAGTTCTTC.

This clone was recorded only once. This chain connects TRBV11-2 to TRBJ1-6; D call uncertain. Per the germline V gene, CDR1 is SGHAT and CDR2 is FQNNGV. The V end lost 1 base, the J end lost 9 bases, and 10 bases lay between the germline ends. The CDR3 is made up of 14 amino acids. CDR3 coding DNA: TGTGCCAGCAGCTTAGGAGGAGGGAGTTCACCCCTCCACTTT. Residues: CASSLGGGSSPLHF. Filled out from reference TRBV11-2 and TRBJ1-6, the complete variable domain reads EAGVAQSPRYKIIEKRQSVAFWCNPISGHATLYWYQQILGQGPKLLIQFQNNGVVDDSQLPKDRFSAERLKGVDSTLKIQPAKLEDSAVYLCASSLGGGSSPLHFGNGTRLTVT.

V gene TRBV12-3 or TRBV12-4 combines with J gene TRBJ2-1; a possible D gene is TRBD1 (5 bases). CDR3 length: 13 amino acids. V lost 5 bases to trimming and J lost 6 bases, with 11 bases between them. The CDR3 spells CASSLGHPNEQFF. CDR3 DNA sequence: TGTGCCAGCAGTCTTGGACATCCCAATGAGCAGTTCTTC.

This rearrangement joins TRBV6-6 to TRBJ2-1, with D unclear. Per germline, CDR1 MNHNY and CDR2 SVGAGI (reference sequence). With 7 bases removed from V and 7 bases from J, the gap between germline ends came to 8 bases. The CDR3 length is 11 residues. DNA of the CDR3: TGTGCCAGCAAGGTCGGGAATGAGCAGTTCTTC. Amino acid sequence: CASKVGNEQFF.